Described below is a single T cell receptor (beta chain) sequence and its context. These data are taken from a study of control samples from healthy donors and cancer patients. TCRdb's copy holds only in-frame clones and misses some; the assay was immunoSEQ multiplex PCR. The sample lists 95,000 to 150,000 clones; roughly 90% were seen once. J was trimmed by 2 bases and V by 5 bases; bases with no gene match: 6. Germline CDR1 SGHVS, CDR2 FQNEAQ. CDR3 length equals 15 residues. The V and J genes are TRBV7-8 and TRBJ1-3; 7 positions match TRBD1. The receptor was derived from a woman aged 18-35 years in good health. Sequencing was done on a sample of blood. The CDR3 sequence: CASSRYRGAGNTIYF. The CDR3 DNA sequence: TGTGCCAGCAGCCGTTACAGGGGCGCTGGAAACACCATATATTTT.